This TCR beta chain was sequenced in a study of blood T cells in healthy people across ages. A second PCR of 7 to 11 cycles used a sample-barcoded 5' primer and a J-beta primer mix. TCRdb recomputed calls from the 5' RACE reads with MiXCR, one row per CDR3 protein. The sample lists some 320,000 distinct CDR3 sequences; 25% to 30% were seen once. Donors ranged from 6 to 90 years old and were healthy Caucasians in Russia. The total RNA that was extracted per sample amounted to at least 5 micrograms. The CDR3 length is 12 residues. This clonotype was obtained from a woman in her 70s in good health. The chain links TRBV12-3 or TRBV12-4 to TRBJ2-5; D assignment may be TRBD1 or TRBD2 (5 bases each). The DNA matches TRBJ2-7 better at its end, which makes the J call doubtful. Sample: blood. CDR3 protein: CASSKGTNEQYF. The CDR3 region has the DNA TGTGCCAGCAGTAAAGGGACGAACGAGCAGTACTTC.